Below, 16 T cell receptor beta chains from the same sample are listed, as sequenced in a study of T-cell reconstitution after alpha-beta-depleted transplantation in children. For TCRbeta, the library was prepared with unique molecular identifiers. TCRdb re-derived calls from the PCR reads in MiXCR, one entry per CDR3 protein. Of some 530,000 distinct CDR3 sequences detected, roughly an eighth appear once; the ten largest clones hold over 5.5%. Sequenced material: PBMCs from the stem cell graft donor, taken from the stem cell graft. Receptors originate from a human donor who donated a stem cell graft to a child with combined immunodeficiency.

The chain recombines TRBV20-1 with TRBJ2-1; 11 bases are a match to TRBD2. Germline CDR1 reads DFQATT; CDR2 reads SNEGSKA (reference sequence). The V and J ends lost 6 bases and 10 bases, in that order; junction bases with no gene match: 11. CDR3 length equals 14 residues. The CDR3 sequence: CSAIRTSGFAEQFF. The CDR3 bases are TGCAGTGCGATACGGACTAGCGGGTTTGCGGAGCAGTTCTTC.

This clonotype was picked up many times. V usage is TRBV4-3 and J usage is TRBJ2-3, with TRBD2 matching 10 bases. The CDR3 extends over 16 amino acids. Germline CDR1 is LGHNA and CDR2 is YSLEER. V lost 6 bases, J lost 3 bases, and 9 bases stayed unmatched. The CDR3 reads CASRPAAGGPTDTQYF. CDR3 in DNA: TGCGCCAGCAGACCGGCAGCGGGAGGGCCAACAGATACGCAGTATTTT.

The table lists this clonotype with many counts. The chain couples TRBV5-1 to TRBJ2-1, with a tentative D call TRBD2 (5 bases). V gave up 0 bases and J gave up 4 bases, with 11 bases separating them. CDR1 and CDR2 (germline): SGHRS, YFSETQ. The CDR3 totals 15 residues. In nucleotides, the CDR3 is TGCGCCAGCAGCTTGGTCAGCGGATATTACAATGAGCAGTTCTTC. It codes for CASSLVSGYYNEQFF.

This clonotype was counted between two and nine times. The rearrangement joins TRBV3-1 to TRBJ2-1; no firm D call. Trimming pared 2 bases from V and 6 bases from J, leaving 8 bases between. The CDR3 is 13 residues long. CDR1 and CDR2 (germline): LGHDT, YNNKEL (reference sequence). The CDR3 bases are TGTGCCAGCAGCCAAATATCACGCAATGAGCAGTTCTTC. Its translation is CASSQISRNEQFF.

This clonotype has at least ten counts. This chain joins TRBV12-3 or TRBV12-4 and TRBJ2-7, with TRBD1 as a possible D gene (6 bases). Trimming removed 6 bases from V and 4 bases from J, with 10 bases in between. This CDR3 is 12 amino acids long. The CDR3 is CASSTGLYEQYF. The CDR3 nucleotides read TGTGCCAGCAGCACAGGGTTGTACGAGCAGTACTTC.

The sample holds a few counts of this clonotype. The chain uses TRBV7-3 and TRBJ2-1, with no clear D. This CDR3 has 14 amino acids. Germline V gene lookup returns CDR1 SGHTA and CDR2 FQGTGA. With 4 bases removed from V and 4 bases from J, the gap between germline ends came to 11 bases. Here the CDR3 reads CASSSLGQYNEQFF. The CDR3 DNA is TGTGCCAGCAGCTCACTCGGGCAGTACAATGAGCAGTTCTTC.

Many counts were recorded for this clonotype. A much bigger clone sits one base away, suggesting this may be a read error. This chain links TRBV5-1 with TRBJ2-1, with TRBD2 identical over 10 bases. With 0 bases clipped from V and 0 bases from J, the junction kept 0 bases outside the gene matches. The CDR3 is 16 residues long. Germline-derived CDR1 and CDR2 are SGHRS and YFSETQ. CDR3 coding DNA: TGCGCCAGCAGCTTGGCTAGCGGGAGCTCCTACAATGAGCAGTTCTTC. Residues: CASSLASGSSYNEQFF.

This clonotype has at least ten counts. The chain employs TRBV5-1 and TRBJ2-7, with 9 bases that match TRBD1. The CDR3 sequence is 15 residues long. Germline CDR1 and CDR2: SGHRS and YFSETQ. The trim removed 2 bases at V and 1 base at J, leaving 4 bases unmatched. This chain's CDR3 is CASSLGQGNSYEQYF. CDR3 bases: TGCGCCAGCAGCTTAGGACAGGGGAATTCCTACGAGCAGTACTTC.

The J gene is TRBJ2-3, the V gene TRBV27, with TRBD2 matching over 10 bases. Unmatched junction bases numbered 10, after V lost 5 bases and J lost 2 bases. The CDR3 has 17 amino acids. CDR1 is MNHEY, CDR2 SMNVEV, per germline (reference sequence). Here the CDR3 DNA reads TGTGCCAGCAGTCGGGGCCTAGCGGGGGACTTCACAGATACGCAGTATTTT. Residues: CASSRGLAGDFTDTQYF.

The gene calls are TRBV7-4 and TRBJ1-5, with D tentatively TRBD1 (5 bases). V lost 5 bases and J lost 6, with 23 bases in between. The CDR3 covers 17 residues. Looked up from germline, CDR1 is SGHVT and CDR2 is SQSDAQ. The CDR3: CASSTRTGTGISQPQHF. DNA of the CDR3: TGTGCCAGCAGCACGAGAACCGGGACGGGGATAAGTCAGCCCCAGCATTTT.

This CDR3 reads CASSESGSFGYTF. The CDR3 DNA is TGTGCCAGCAGCGAATCAGGGAGTTTCGGCTACACCTTC. This sequence joins TRBV7-8 and TRBJ1-2; D might be TRBD1 (5 bases). Germline CDR1 SGHVS, CDR2 FQNEAQ. The CDR3 contains 13 residues. Trimming pared 5 bases from V and 8 bases from J, leaving 15 bases between. Drawing the rest from reference TRBV7-8 and TRBJ1-2, the complete variable domain is GAGVSQSPRYKVAKRGQDVALRCDPISGHVSLFWYQQALGQGPEFLTYFQNEAQLDKSGLPSDRFFAERPEGSVSTLKIQRTQQEDSAVYLCASSESGSFGYTFGSGTRLTVV.

To note about this clonotype: Germline is not matched at one junction end, which may reflect a read error. The CDR3 sequence: CCASLASGRWGTDTQYF. The CDR3 DNA reads as TGCTGCGCTAGTTTGGCTAGCGGGAGGTGGGGCACAGATACGCAGTATTTT. The V call is TRBV12-3 or TRBV12-4, the J call TRBJ2-3; 11 bases line up with TRBD2. The CDR3 consists of 17 residues.

The sample holds many counts of this clonotype. The chain is built from TRBV5-1 and TRBJ2-1; D call uncertain. V was pared by 6 bases and J by 0 bases, with 16 bases between. CDR1 is SGHRS and CDR2 is YFSETQ in the germline V gene. CDR3 size: 16 residues. This CDR3 is CASMDGRQSSYNEQFF. CDR3 bases: TGCGCCAGCATGGACGGACGGCAGAGCTCCTACAATGAGCAGTTCTTC.

This clonotype was detected once. CDR3 region: CAWSPPWGGTEAFF. The CDR3 DNA reads TGTGCCTGGAGTCCCCCGTGGGGCGGTACTGAAGCTTTCTTT. The rearrangement uses TRBV30 and TRBJ1-1; D might be TRBD1 (5 bases). Germline V gene sequence: CDR1 GTSNPN, CDR2 SVGIG (reference sequence). This CDR3 contains 14 residues. Trimming removed 2 bases at V and 5 bases at J, with 15 bases between.

The J gene is TRBJ2-5, the V gene TRBV29-1; 7 bases are a match to TRBD2. Looked up from germline, CDR1 is SQVTM and CDR2 is ANQGSEA. The junction had 5 bases not matched to a gene; V was cut back by 4 bases and J by 6 bases. There are 12 residues in the CDR3. CDR3 in DNA: TGCAGCGTTGGGGGAGGGCCCCAGACCCAGTACTTC. This codes for CSVGGGPQTQYF.

The chain has TRBV4-3 and TRBJ2-2; possible D gene TRBD2, 6 bases. Germline assignment: CDR1 LGHNA and CDR2 YSLEER. Trimming removed 4 bases at V and 3 bases at J, with 15 bases between. CDR3 length: 16 amino acids. This CDR3 is CASSLSPWGDTGELFF. In DNA form, the CDR3 reads TGCGCCAGCAGCCTCTCCCCCTGGGGGGACACCGGGGAGCTGTTTTTT.